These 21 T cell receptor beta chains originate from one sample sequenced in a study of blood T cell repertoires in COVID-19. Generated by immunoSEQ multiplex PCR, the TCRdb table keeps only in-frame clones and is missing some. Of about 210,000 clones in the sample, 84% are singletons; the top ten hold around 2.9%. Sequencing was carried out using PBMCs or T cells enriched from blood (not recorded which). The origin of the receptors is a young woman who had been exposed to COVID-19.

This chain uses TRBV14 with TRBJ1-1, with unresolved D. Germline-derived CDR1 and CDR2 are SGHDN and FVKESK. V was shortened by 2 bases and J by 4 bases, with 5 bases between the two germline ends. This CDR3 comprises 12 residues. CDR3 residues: CASSQSSTEAFF. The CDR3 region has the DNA TGTGCCAGCAGCCAATCGAGCACTGAAGCTTTCTTT.

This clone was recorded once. The CDR3 DNA sequence: TGTGCCAGCAGGCCCGGGACAGGGAGACAGCCCCAGCATTTT. Its translation is CASRPGTGRQPQHF. The rearrangement links TRBV6-6 to TRBJ1-5, with 9 nucleotides matching TRBD1. Germline V CDR1 and CDR2: MNHNY, SVGAGI (reference sequence). The CDR3 runs to 14 residues. The V and J ends lost 6 bases and 7 bases, in that order; junction bases with no gene match: 7.

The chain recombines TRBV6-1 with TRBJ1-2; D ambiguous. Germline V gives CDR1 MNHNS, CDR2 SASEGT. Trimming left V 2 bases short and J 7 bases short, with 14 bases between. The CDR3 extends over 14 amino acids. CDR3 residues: CASSERGGLIGYTF. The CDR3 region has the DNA TGTGCCAGCAGTGAAAGAGGCGGTTTAATTGGCTACACCTTC.

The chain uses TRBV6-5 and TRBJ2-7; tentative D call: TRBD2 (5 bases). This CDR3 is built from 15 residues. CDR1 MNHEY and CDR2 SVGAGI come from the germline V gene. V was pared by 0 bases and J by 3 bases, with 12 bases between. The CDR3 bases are TGTGCCAGCAGTTACTCGGGTCGGGAAGACTACGAGCAGTACTTC. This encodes CASSYSGREDYEQYF.

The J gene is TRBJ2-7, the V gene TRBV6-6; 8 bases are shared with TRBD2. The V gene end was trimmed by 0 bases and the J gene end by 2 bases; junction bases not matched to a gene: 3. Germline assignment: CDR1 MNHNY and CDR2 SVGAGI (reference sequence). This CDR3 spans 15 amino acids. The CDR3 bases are TGTGCCAGCAGTTACTCCGGGGGGGCTCCCTACGAGCAGTACTTC. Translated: CASSYSGGAPYEQYF.

In nucleotides, the CDR3 is TGTGCCAGCAGCTTGCAGGGGGTTTCTCAGCCCCAGCATTTT. Protein product: CASSLQGVSQPQHF. The rearrangement joins TRBV5-5 to TRBJ1-5, with 7 bases aligning to TRBD1. CDR3 size: 14 residues. The germline V gene has CDR1 SGHKS and CDR2 YYEKEE (reference sequence). V lost 1 base and J lost 6; bases outside the gene matches: 4. The full variable domain, completed using reference TRBV5-5 and TRBJ1-5, is DAGVTQSPTHLIKTRGQQVTLRCSPISGHKSVSWYQQVLGQGPQFIFQYYEKEERGRGNFPDRFSARQFPNYSSELNVNALLLGDSALYLCASSLQGVSQPQHFGDGTRLSIL.

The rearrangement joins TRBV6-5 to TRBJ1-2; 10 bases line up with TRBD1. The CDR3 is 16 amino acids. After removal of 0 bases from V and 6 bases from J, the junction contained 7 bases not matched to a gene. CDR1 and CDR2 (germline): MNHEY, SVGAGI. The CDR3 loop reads CASSYSGQGLYDGYTF. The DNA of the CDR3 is TGTGCCAGCAGTTACTCGGGACAGGGGTTATATGATGGCTACACCTTC.

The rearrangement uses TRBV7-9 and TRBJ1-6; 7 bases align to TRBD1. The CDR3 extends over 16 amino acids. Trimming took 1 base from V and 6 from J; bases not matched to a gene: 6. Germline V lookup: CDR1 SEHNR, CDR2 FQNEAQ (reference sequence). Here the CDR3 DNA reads TGTGCCAGCAGCTTAGGCCGACAGGGAACTAATTCACCCCTCCACTTT. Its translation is CASSLGRQGTNSPLHF.

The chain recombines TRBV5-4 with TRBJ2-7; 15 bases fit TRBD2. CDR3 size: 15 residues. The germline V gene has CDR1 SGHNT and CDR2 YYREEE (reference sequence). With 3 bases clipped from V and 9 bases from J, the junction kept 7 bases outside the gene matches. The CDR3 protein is CASSWGLAGGTVQYF. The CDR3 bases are TGTGCCAGCAGCTGGGGACTAGCGGGGGGCACGGTGCAGTACTTC.

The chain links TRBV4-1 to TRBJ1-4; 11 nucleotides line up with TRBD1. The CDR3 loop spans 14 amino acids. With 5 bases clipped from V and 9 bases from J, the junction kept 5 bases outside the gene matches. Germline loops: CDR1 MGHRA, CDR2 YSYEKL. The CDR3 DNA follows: TGCGCCAGCAGCGACGGACAGGGGGCGCAAAAACTGTTTTTT. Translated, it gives CASSDGQGAQKLFF.

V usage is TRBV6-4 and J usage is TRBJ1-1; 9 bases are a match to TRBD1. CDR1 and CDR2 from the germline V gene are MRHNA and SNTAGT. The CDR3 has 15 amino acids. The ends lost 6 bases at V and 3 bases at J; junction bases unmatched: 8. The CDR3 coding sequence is TGTGCCAGCAGCGCCGACAGGGGGAAAGACACTGAAGCTTTCTTT. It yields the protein CASSADRGKDTEAFF.

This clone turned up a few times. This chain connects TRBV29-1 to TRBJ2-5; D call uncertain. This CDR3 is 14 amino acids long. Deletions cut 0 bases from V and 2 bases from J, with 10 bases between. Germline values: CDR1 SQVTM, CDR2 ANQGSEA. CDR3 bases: TGCAGCGTTGAAGAGGAGAAGAGGCAAGAGACCCAGTACTTC. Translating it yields CSVEEEKRQETQYF. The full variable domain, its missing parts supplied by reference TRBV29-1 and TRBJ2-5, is SAVISQKPSRDICQRGTSLTIQCQVDSQVTMMFWYRQQPGQSLTLIATANQGSEATYESGFVIDKFPISRPNLTFSTLTVSNMSPEDSSIYLCSVEEEKRQETQYFGPGTRLLVL.

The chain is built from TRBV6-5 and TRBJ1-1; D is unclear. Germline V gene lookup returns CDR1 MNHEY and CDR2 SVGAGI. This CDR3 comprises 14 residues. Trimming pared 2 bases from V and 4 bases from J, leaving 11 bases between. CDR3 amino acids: CASSYVVGGTEAFF. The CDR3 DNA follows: TGTGCCAGCAGTTACGTGGTGGGAGGCACTGAAGCTTTCTTT.

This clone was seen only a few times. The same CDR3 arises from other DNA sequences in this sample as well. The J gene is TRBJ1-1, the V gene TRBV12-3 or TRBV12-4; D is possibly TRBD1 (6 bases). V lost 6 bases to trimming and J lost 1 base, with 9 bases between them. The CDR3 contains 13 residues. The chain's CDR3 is CASSPTGNTEAFF. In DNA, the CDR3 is TGTGCCAGCAGCCCGACAGGGAACACTGAAGCTTTCTTT.

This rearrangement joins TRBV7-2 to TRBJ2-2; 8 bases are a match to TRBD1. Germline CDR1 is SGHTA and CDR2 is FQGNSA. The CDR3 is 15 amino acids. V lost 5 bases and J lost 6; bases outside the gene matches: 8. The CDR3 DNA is TGTGCCAGCAGCCGGGACAGGTCCTTTCCCGGGGAGCTGTTTTTT. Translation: CASSRDRSFPGELFF.

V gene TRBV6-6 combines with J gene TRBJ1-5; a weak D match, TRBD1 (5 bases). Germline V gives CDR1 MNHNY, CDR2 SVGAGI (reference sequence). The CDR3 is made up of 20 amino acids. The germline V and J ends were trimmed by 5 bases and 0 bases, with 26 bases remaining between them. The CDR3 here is CASSRLTELGTEGSNQPQHF. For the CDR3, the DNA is TGTGCCAGCAGTCGCCTTACCGAGTTGGGGACGGAGGGTAGCAATCAGCCCCAGCATTTT.

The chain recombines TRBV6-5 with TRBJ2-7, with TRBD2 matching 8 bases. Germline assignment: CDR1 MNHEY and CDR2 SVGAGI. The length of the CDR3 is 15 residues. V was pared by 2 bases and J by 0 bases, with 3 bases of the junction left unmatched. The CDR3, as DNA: TGTGCCAGCAGTTACCCCGGGAGGGCCTCCTACGAGCAGTACTTC. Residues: CASSYPGRASYEQYF.

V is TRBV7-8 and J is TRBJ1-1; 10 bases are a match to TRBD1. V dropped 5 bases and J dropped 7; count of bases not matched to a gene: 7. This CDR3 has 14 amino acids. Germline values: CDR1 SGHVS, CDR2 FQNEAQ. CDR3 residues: CASSQTGGRGEAFF. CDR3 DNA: TGTGCCAGCAGCCAGACAGGGGGCAGGGGTGAAGCTTTCTTT.

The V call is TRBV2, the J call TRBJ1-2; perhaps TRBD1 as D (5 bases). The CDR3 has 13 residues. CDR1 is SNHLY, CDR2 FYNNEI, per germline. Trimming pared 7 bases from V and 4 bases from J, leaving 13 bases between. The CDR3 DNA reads TGTGCCAGCAAGGAGGGGAATCTCTATGGCTACACCTTC. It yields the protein CASKEGNLYGYTF.

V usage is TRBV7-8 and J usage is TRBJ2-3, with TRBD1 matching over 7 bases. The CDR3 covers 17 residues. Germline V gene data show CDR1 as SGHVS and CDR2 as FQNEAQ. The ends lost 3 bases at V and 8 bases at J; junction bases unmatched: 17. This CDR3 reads CASSLGVPGQTQTTQYF. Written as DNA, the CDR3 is TGTGCCAGCAGCTTGGGTGTCCCGGGACAGACACAGACTACGCAGTATTTT.

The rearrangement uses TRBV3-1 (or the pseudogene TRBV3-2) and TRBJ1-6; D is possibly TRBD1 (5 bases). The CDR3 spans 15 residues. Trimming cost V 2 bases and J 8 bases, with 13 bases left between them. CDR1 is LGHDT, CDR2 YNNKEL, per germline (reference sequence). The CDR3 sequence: CASSQSRQGDSPLHF. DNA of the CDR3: TGTGCCAGCAGCCAAAGCAGGCAGGGTGATTCACCCCTCCACTTT.